What follows are 6 T cell receptor beta chains derived from one specimen sequenced in a study of T cell responses to AZD1222 COVID-19 vaccine. Here immunoSEQ multiplex PCR was the method, and the copy in TCRdb shows in-frame clones only, minus some. Of over 90,000 clones in the sample, 80% to 95% were seen once. The input for sequencing was peripheral blood, taken 28 days after the second AZD1222 dose. Source of these receptors: an adult who received the AZD1222 COVID-19 vaccine.

The chain employs TRBV4-1 and TRBJ2-1, with TRBD1 matching 9 bases. Germline V gene lookup returns CDR1 MGHRA and CDR2 YSYEKL. The CDR3 covers 15 residues. V lost 8 bases to trimming and J lost 7 bases; unmatched junction nucleotides: 12. CDR3 in DNA: TGCGCCAGCTCCTCCAGCCGGGACAGGGCTAATGAGCAGTTCTTC. This gives the protein CASSSSRDRANEQFF.

The rearrangement uses TRBV19 and TRBJ2-5; D assignment may be TRBD1 or TRBD2 (6 bases each). The CDR3 is made up of 14 amino acids. Deletions cut 5 bases from V and 4 bases from J, with 14 bases between. Germline CDR1 LNHDA, CDR2 SQIVND (reference sequence). Here the CDR3 reads CASSWPGAGETQYF. The CDR3 coding sequence is TGTGCCAGTAGTTGGCCGGGGGCCGGAGAGACCCAGTACTTC.

V is TRBV5-6 and J is TRBJ1-2; D call uncertain. Germline CDR1 is SGHDT and CDR2 is YYEEEE. V was shortened by 5 bases and J by 8 bases, with 10 bases between the two germline ends. The CDR3 extends over 11 amino acids. The chain's CDR3 is CASSFDRGYTF. In DNA form, the CDR3 reads TGTGCCAGCAGTTTTGACCGAGGCTACACCTTC.

This chain uses TRBV29-1 with TRBJ1-2; 9 bases line up with TRBD1. The CDR3 extends over 14 amino acids. CDR1 SQVTM and CDR2 ANQGSEA come from the germline V gene. J gave up 4 bases and V 4 bases, and 7 bases lay outside the gene matches. This CDR3 reads CSVVRQGEGYGYTF. The CDR3 DNA is TGCAGCGTTGTCCGACAGGGGGAAGGCTATGGCTACACCTTC. Using reference TRBV29-1 and TRBJ1-2 for the parts outside the CDR3, the full variable domain is SAVISQKPSRDICQRGTSLTIQCQVDSQVTMMFWYRQQPGQSLTLIATANQGSEATYESGFVIDKFPISRPNLTFSTLTVSNMSPEDSSIYLCSVVRQGEGYGYTFGSGTRLTVV.

This sequence joins TRBV11-3 and TRBJ2-5; 7 positions match TRBD1. CDR3 length: 14 amino acids. In germline, CDR1 is SGHNT, CDR2 YENEEA. J was trimmed by 1 base and V by 5 bases; bases with no gene match: 4. CDR3 protein: CASSKRDSQETQYF. CDR3 DNA sequence: TGTGCCAGCAGCAAGAGGGACAGCCAAGAGACCCAGTACTTC.

This sequence joins TRBV10-3 and TRBJ1-2; 10 positions agree with TRBD1. The trim removed 7 bases at V and 8 bases at J, leaving 4 bases unmatched. Per the germline V gene, CDR1 is ENHRY and CDR2 is SYGVKD. The CDR3 consists of 12 residues. CDR3 protein: CAINRDRGGYTF. The CDR3 DNA reads as TGTGCCATCAATCGGGACAGGGGCGGCTACACCTTC.